These 2 T cell receptor beta chains were all obtained from the same sample, sequenced in a study of T cell changes during pregnancy in multiple sclerosis. Clones were read by immunoSEQ multiplex PCR, and TCRdb kept only the in-frame ones, dropping some. The profile shows roughly 65,000 clones, approximately 90% of them singletons. The sequencing used peripheral blood, collected in the third trimester of pregnancy. These receptors originate from a female donor in good health, enrolled as a control in a pregnancy study.

The chain uses TRBV6-5 and TRBJ1-4; 7 bases are shared with TRBD1. After removal of 5 bases from V and 0 bases from J, the junction contained 3 bases not matched to a gene. The length of the CDR3 is 15 residues. CDR1 and CDR2 (germline): MNHEY, SVGAGI. CDR3 residues: CASSQTGSTNEKLFF. CDR3 sequence (DNA): TGTGCCAGCAGTCAGACAGGGTCAACTAATGAAAAACTGTTTTTT.

The chain carries TRBV6-1 and TRBJ1-2; D call uncertain. There are 14 residues in the CDR3. Trimming left V 5 bases short and J 1 base short, with 11 bases between. Germline V gene lookup returns CDR1 MNHNS and CDR2 SASEGT. The CDR3 spells CASSLETVNYGYTF. In DNA, the CDR3 is TGTGCCAGCAGTCTCGAGACTGTTAACTATGGCTACACCTTC.